The 16 T cell receptor beta chains in this list originate from one sample, sequenced in a study of T cells in Graves' hyperthyroidism and ophthalmopathy (dated by TCRdb to between 2018 and 2021). Library creation used multiplex PCR. The run used an Illumina HiSeq 2000. TCR beta CDR3 regions were amplified from RNA transcripts. A first-round RT-PCR of the TCR CDR3 used the HTBI primer set with the Qiagen OneStep RT-PCR kit. TCRdb applied fastp at Q25 and MiXCR to the public reads, then kept only in-frame beta chains. Entries are consolidated by CDR3 protein sequence, retaining the most common genes and DNA. This sample has 600,000 or so distinct CDR3 sequences in its table, and 13% to 15% of those were observed once. The leading ten clones occupy around 7% of the sample. The sequenced sample was blood. The receptors stem from a woman between 18 and 30 years old with Graves' ophthalmopathy.

This clonotype was recorded at least ten times. The genes are TRBV3-1 and TRBJ2-5; D is unresolved. The germline V gene has CDR1 LGHDT and CDR2 YNNKEL (reference sequence). The V end lost 0 bases, the J end lost 7 bases, and 9 bases lay between the germline ends. The CDR3 consists of 13 residues. In DNA form, the CDR3 reads TGTGCCAGCAGCCAAGAGATGCGCGGGACCCAGTACTTC. This gives the protein CASSQEMRGTQYF.

This clonotype has more than one count but fewer than ten. The CDR3 does not end in the conserved phenylalanine or tryptophan, so this is likely a read error. The gene calls are TRBV6-1 and TRBJ1-1, with 8 bases identical to TRBD1. Germline trimming cut 5 bases from V and 10 bases from J; bases unmatched to any gene: 9. CDR1 is MNHNS, CDR2 SASEGT, per germline. CDR3 length: 13 residues. CDR3 in DNA: TGTGCCAGCAGTCCATCCCGGACAGGGCCAGCTTTCCTT. This translates into CASSPSRTGPAFL.

In its sample, this clonotype was seen many times. The V and J genes are TRBV28 and TRBJ1-2; TRBD1 matches at 10 bases. There are 20 residues in the CDR3. CDR1 and CDR2 from the germline V gene are MDHEN and SYDVKM. The V segment lost 5 bases and the J segment 4 bases; nucleotides outside the gene matches: 22. The DNA for the CDR3 is TGTGCCAGCAGTCATGGACAGGGGGATCTTTCTACGGGATCCTCCTATGGCTACACCTTC. Amino acid sequence: CASSHGQGDLSTGSSYGYTF.

This clonotype was observed many times. The chain uses TRBV11-2 and TRBJ2-7; 14 positions match TRBD2. Germline CDR1 reads SGHAT; CDR2 reads FQNNGV. The CDR3 has 15 residues. The junction had 4 bases not matched to a gene; V was cut back by 5 bases and J by 4 bases. CDR3 DNA sequence: TGTGCCAGCAGCCTCAGGACTAGCGGGAGGTACGAGCAGTACTTC. Its translation is CASSLRTSGRYEQYF.

The sample holds many counts of this clonotype. This chain joins TRBV7-2 and TRBJ1-3, with TRBD1 identical over 10 bases. The CDR3 has 16 residues. Looked up from germline, CDR1 is SGHTA and CDR2 is FQGNSA. V gave up 7 bases and J gave up 2 bases; unmatched junction bases: 8. DNA for the CDR3: TGTGCCAGCACCTTCCGACAGGGGGCAACTGGAAACACCATATATTTT. Protein product: CASTFRQGATGNTIYF.

This chain connects TRBV12-3 or TRBV12-4 to TRBJ1-1; D ambiguous. There are 11 residues in the CDR3. The V gene lost 7 bases and the J gene lost 8 bases, with 11 bases spanning the gap. CDR3 sequence (DNA): TGTGCCAGCACTAGACTGAGAGAAGCTTTCTTT. Residues: CASTRLREAFF.

This clonotype has just a few counts. This sequence may be a read error, since a much larger clone differs from it by one base. The conserved phenylalanine or tryptophan is not found at the CDR3 terminus, so this likely reflects a read error. J is TRBJ2-7 and V is TRBV12-3 or TRBV12-4, with D uncertain. V lost 5 bases and J lost 2, with 10 bases in between. The CDR3 extends over 13 amino acids. The CDR3 nucleotides are TGTGCCAGCAGTGTGGCCGTAACCTACGAGCAGTACCTC. It codes for CASSVAVTYEQYL.

In its sample, this clonotype was seen many times. The V gene is TRBV20-1, the J gene TRBJ2-7; perhaps TRBD1 as D (5 bases). Trimming stripped 1 base from V and 1 base from J, with 11 bases between. The CDR3 runs to 14 residues. Looked up from germline, CDR1 is DFQATT and CDR2 is SNEGSKA (reference sequence). This CDR3 is CSARASYRSYEQYF. CDR3 coding DNA: TGCAGTGCTAGAGCCTCCTACAGGTCCTACGAGCAGTACTTC.

This clonotype was observed many times. The rearrangement uses TRBV12-3 or TRBV12-4 and TRBJ2-1; maybe TRBD2 (6 bases). V shed 5 bases and J shed 6 bases, with 11 bases lying between them. The CDR3 contains 13 residues. The DNA for the CDR3 is TGTGCCAGCAGTGCGGGACCAACCAATGAGCAGTTCTTC. Amino acid sequence: CASSAGPTNEQFF.

The chain carries TRBV15 and TRBJ2-3, with D possibly being TRBD2 (5 bases). Germline CDR1 and CDR2: LNHNV and YYDKDF (reference sequence). CDR3 size: 13 residues. V lost 3 bases, J lost 10 bases, and 14 bases lay in between. This CDR3 is CATSRGDERSQYF. The DNA for the CDR3 is TGTGCCACCAGCAGGGGAGACGAACGTTCGCAGTATTTT.

This clonotype occurred many times. The chain links TRBV20-1 to TRBJ2-2, with 10 bases matching TRBD1. In germline, CDR1 is DFQATT, CDR2 SNEGSKA (reference sequence). There are 16 residues in the CDR3. Trimming at V came to 0 bases and at J to 6 bases, leaving 7 bases not matched to a gene. The CDR3 bases are TGCAGTGCTAGAGAAAAGTGGACAGGGGGGGCCGGGGAGCTGTTTTTT. Amino acid sequence: CSAREKWTGGAGELFF.

This clonotype was found many times. The V call is TRBV12-3 or TRBV12-4, the J call TRBJ2-7, with 7 nucleotides matching TRBD1. V was pared by 6 bases and J by 2 bases, with 10 bases of the junction left unmatched. CDR3 size: 15 residues. In DNA, the CDR3 is TGTGCCAGCAGAAAAGGGACAGATTTTCCCTACGAGCAGTACTTC. Translating it yields CASRKGTDFPYEQYF.

This clonotype came up many times. The chain employs TRBV6-1 and TRBJ1-1; D unresolved. Trimming took off 2 bases at V and 0 bases at J, with 13 bases between the two ends. CDR3 length: 16 amino acids. Looked up from germline, CDR1 is MNHNS and CDR2 is SASEGT. CDR3 DNA: TGTGCCAGCAGTGAACTCTCGGCTTCCATGAACACTGAAGCTTTCTTT. Its protein product is CASSELSASMNTEAFF.

This clonotype has a count of ten or more. The V call is TRBV5-1, the J call TRBJ2-7; D is uncertain. This CDR3 spans 14 amino acids. CDR1 SGHRS and CDR2 YFSETQ come from the germline V gene. V was pared by 3 bases and J by 3 bases, with 13 bases between. CDR3 DNA sequence: TGCGCCAGCAGCTATTCCGACGGCGGCTACGAGCAGTACTTC. This codes for CASSYSDGGYEQYF.

This clonotype was recorded at least ten times. The chain joins TRBV18 to TRBJ2-6; D may match TRBD1 or TRBD2 (5 bases each). The CDR3 runs 13 residues. V was shortened by 6 bases and J by 2 bases, with 5 bases between the two germline ends. Germline CDR1 reads KGHSH; CDR2 reads LQKENI. The CDR3 nucleotides are TGTGCCAGCTCGGGGGCTGGGGCCAACGTCCTGACTTTC. As protein: CASSGAGANVLTF.

The table lists this clonotype with many counts. Written as DNA, the CDR3 is TGTGCCACCAGTGATTTGGGGCAGAAAGGCATCTATGGCTACACCTTC. Its translation is CATSDLGQKGIYGYTF. The V and J genes are TRBV24-1 and TRBJ1-2; D gene ambiguous. CDR3 length equals 16 residues. Looked up from germline, CDR1 is KGHDR and CDR2 is SFDVKD. With 0 bases removed from V and 4 bases from J, the gap between germline ends came to 14 bases.